Presented here are 7 T cell receptor beta chains from one specimen sequenced in a study of Ad26.COV2.S vaccination and SARS-CoV-2 variants (dated by TCRdb to the early 2020s). The intended sense of this specimen's treatment or condition label: approximately 18 received Ad26.COV2.S at low or high dose, single or two shots; about 5 received placebo; per-sample allocation not given. For vaccine and placebo recipients, repertoires were sequenced using samples collected on day 63 after the first injection. The library came from the immunoSEQ multiplex PCR assay. The table was pulled from immuneACCESS by TCRdb, which kept in-frame rearrangements only. Such tables lose some clones; where checked, under half of the loss comes from unresolved V genes, and the rest has no known cause. For this sample the table gives around 300,000 clones, of which 90% were detected only once. The ten biggest clones cover 4.5% to 5.5% of the sample.

The sequenced sample was peripheral blood, obtained in a trial of Ad26.COV2.S vaccine versus placebo. The receptors stem from a person aged 18-60 years who received the Ad26.COV2.S COVID-19 vaccine or a placebo.

The rearrangement joins TRBV9 to TRBJ1-4; D unclear. The V gene's germline CDR1 is SGDLS and CDR2 YYNGEE. V was shortened by 0 bases and J by 8 bases, with 11 bases between the two germline ends. The CDR3 length is 14 residues. The CDR3 region is CASSVGGLEEKLFF. DNA for the CDR3: TGTGCCAGCAGCGTAGGAGGGCTTGAGGAAAAACTGTTTTTT.

The rearrangement uses TRBV5-3 and TRBJ1-1; possible D gene TRBD1, 6 bases. TRBV5-3 is an ORF for which the function is uncertain. V shed 0 bases and J shed 1 base, with 19 bases lying between them. This CDR3 spans 18 amino acids. CDR3 DNA sequence: TGTGCCAGAAGCTTGGCCTCACCCAGGGGCGGGGGGAACACTGAAGCTTTCTTT. This gives the protein CARSLASPRGGGNTEAFF.

The V call is TRBV6-5, the J call TRBJ1-2, with unresolved D. The germline CDR1 and CDR2 sequences are MNHEY and SVGAGI. V was cut by 7 bases and J by 4 bases, with 16 bases left in between. This CDR3 comprises 14 residues. As DNA, the CDR3 is TGTGCCAGCAAGGAAGGCTACGGGAGCTATGGCTACACCTTC. This translates into CASKEGYGSYGYTF.

The DNA for the CDR3 is TGTGCCAGCAGCGGAGGACGTTCTGGAAACACCATATATTTT. It yields the protein CASSGGRSGNTIYF. The rearrangement links TRBV7-9 to TRBJ1-3, with unresolved D. The V and J ends lost 5 bases and 1 base respectively, with 9 bases between them. The germline V gene has CDR1 SEHNR and CDR2 FQNEAQ (reference sequence). There are 14 residues in the CDR3.

The rearrangement links TRBV19 to TRBJ2-2; the match to TRBD2 covers 14 bases. This CDR3 contains 21 residues. Germline CDR1 and CDR2: LNHDA and SQIVND (reference sequence). The V gene end was trimmed by 1 base and the J gene end by 6 bases; junction bases not matched to a gene: 16. CDR3 in DNA: TGTGCCAGTAGTATAGGCCCGGGACTAGCGGGGGCGAGGACGGTCGCCGGGGAGCTGTTTTTT. Protein product: CASSIGPGLAGARTVAGELFF.

The chain couples TRBV4-1 to TRBJ1-6, with 8 bases identical to TRBD1. Germline values: CDR1 MGHRA, CDR2 YSYEKL. The V segment lost 2 bases and the J segment 7 bases; nucleotides outside the gene matches: 4. This CDR3 comprises 15 residues. The CDR3, as DNA: TGCGCCAGCAGCCAACTGGACAGGGAAAATTCACCCCTCCACTTT. This translates into CASSQLDRENSPLHF.

This chain links TRBV15 with TRBJ1-2; D remains ambiguous. V lost 5 bases and J lost 8, with 9 bases in between. This CDR3 is built from 11 residues. Germline CDR1 is LNHNV and CDR2 is YYDKDF (reference sequence). CDR3 region: CATSRPGGYTF. The CDR3 nucleotides read TGTGCCACCAGCCGCCCGGGCGGCTACACCTTC.